The 8 T cell receptor beta chains presented below share a single source sample, sequenced in a study of tumor and adjacent non-tumor tissue in lung cancer. No cell sorting was done before RNA was extracted from the tissue. The normal lung tissue was taken more than 3 cm from the tumor edge. Three rounds of nested PCR, following a modified ARM-PCR protocol, produced the TCRbeta library. TCRdb called the multiplex PCR reads again in MiXCR, with one record for every CDR3 protein. The sample consists of approximately 100,000 distinct CDR3 sequences, about 65% of them appearing once. Sample: distant non-tumor lung tissue. The origin of the receptors is a man aged 55 to 69 with non-small cell lung cancer.

Turning to this clonotype: One junction end does not reproduce the germline sequence, and a read error may be involved. The rearrangement uses TRBV14 and TRBJ1-1; D perhaps matches TRBD1 (5 bases). CDR3 size: 16 residues. Looked up from germline, CDR1 is SGHDN and CDR2 is FVKESK. The CDR3 sequence: CASELTADGGSTGAFF. As DNA, the CDR3 is TGTGCCAGCGAATTAACCGCCGACGGGGGGAGCACTGGAGCTTTCTTT.

Remarks on this clonotype: The junction departs from germline at one end; a sequencing error may be responsible. V gene TRBV4-2 combines with J gene TRBJ1-3; D unresolved. Germline CDR1 reads LGHNA; CDR2 reads YNFKEQ. This CDR3 comprises 16 residues. The CDR3 bases are TGTGTCAGCAGCCATGACTTCCGGGTTTCTGGAAACACCATATATTTT. Residues: CVSSHDFRVSGNTIYF.

As to this clonotype: The CDR3 end shows no conserved phenylalanine or tryptophan, and so a read error is likely. The gene calls are TRBV5-4 and TRBJ2-6; the D gene is possibly TRBD1 (5 bases). Germline V lookup: CDR1 SGHNT, CDR2 YYREEE (reference sequence). Deletions cut 6 bases from V and 2 bases from J, with 12 bases between. This CDR3 region has 15 residues. CDR3: CASNLDRTGANVLTL. The CDR3 bases are TGTGCCAGCAACCTCGACAGAACTGGGGCCAACGTCCTGACTCTC.

The J gene is TRBJ2-2, the V gene TRBV5-1, with a possible D match to TRBD2 (6 bases). CDR3 length equals 14 residues. Trimming took 4 bases from V and 1 from J, leaving 8 bases between them. CDR1 is SGHRS and CDR2 is YFSETQ in the germline V gene. CDR3 DNA: TGCGCCAGCAGCGGCGGGGTGAACACCGGGGAGCTGTTTTTT. Amino acid sequence: CASSGGVNTGELFF.

About this clonotype: One end of the junction is discordant with germline, which a read error may explain. CDR3 nucleotides: TGTGCCATCAGTTTAGCGGGAGTGGAGCGGAGGAGCTCCTACAATGAGCAGTTCTTC. Translated: CAISLAGVERRSSYNEQFF. The gene calls are TRBV12-3 or TRBV12-4 and TRBJ2-1, with TRBD2 matching over 9 bases. CDR3 size: 19 residues.

A remark on this clonotype: A read error may explain this, as a much larger clone is one base away. Here the CDR3 omits its conserved ending phenylalanine or tryptophan, so a read error is the likely source. The rearrangement links TRBV7-8 to TRBJ2-7; D unclear. Germline CDR1 and CDR2: SGHVS and FQNEAQ. The CDR3 length is 13 residues. Trimming shortened V by 3 bases and J by 0 bases, and 6 bases separated the two germline ends. CDR3 sequence: CASSFSTSYEQYS. The CDR3 DNA reads TGTGCCAGCAGCTTCAGTACCTCCTACGAGCAGTACTCC.

This chain connects TRBV10-1 to TRBJ2-3; D not certain. V was pared by 2 bases and J by 5 bases, with 14 bases between. The CDR3 length is 15 residues. Germline V gene sequence: CDR1 WNHNN, CDR2 SYGVQD (reference sequence). CDR3 coding DNA: TGCGCCAGCAGTGAGAAGCCAAGGGCCATAGATACGCAGTATTTT. Protein: CASSEKPRAIDTQYF.

The chain combines TRBV20-1 with TRBJ1-1; no reliable D call. There are 11 residues in the CDR3. Trimming removed 5 bases at V and 6 bases at J, with 10 bases between. Germline loops: CDR1 DFQATT, CDR2 SNEGSKA (reference sequence). Here the CDR3 reads CSAPQHAEAFF. CDR3 nucleotides: TGCAGTGCTCCCCAACACGCTGAAGCTTTCTTT.